This T cell receptor (beta chain) is from a study of brain T cells in children with intractable seizures. Surgery cases with the highest brain T cell transcript signatures were chosen for sequencing. At least one anti-epileptic drug was given before surgery. Study-wide results and caveats: Pre- and post-surgery blood differed in depth, so pre-surgery absences may be undersampling.

TCRdb keeps only in-frame clones here, not all; method: immunoSEQ multiplex PCR. The repertoire has tens of thousands of clones, approximately 94% of them found once; the top ten carry 6.4%. A note on this clone: Antigen: not known.

Trimming took off 11 bases at V and 0 bases at J, with 10 bases between the two ends. CDR3 length: 12 amino acids. The chain carries TRBV23-1 and TRBJ1-1; possible D gene TRBD1, 5 bases. TRBV23-1 has ORF status, its function being uncertain. This TCR derives from a boy under 18 with focal cortical dysplasia and intractable seizures. Here the sequenced sample was peripheral blood, taken at surgery. The CDR3 nucleotides are TGCGCCCGGAACAGGATGAACACTGAAGCTTTCTTT. This sequence encodes CARNRMNTEAFF.